The present T cell receptor beta chain was sequenced within a study of blood T cell repertoires in COVID-19 (dated by TCRdb to the early 2020s). In terms of the full investigation: Collaborator samples came from the United States, Italy and Spain and covered acute and convalescent phases of COVID-19. Where available, HLA class I and class II types were taken from metadata supplied by the sample provider and were not determined by assay-based typing. The samples were drawn from two sources: the first 160 participants of the ongoing ImmuneRACE study, and over 950 subjects contributed by 6 global collaborators. The sample metadata nearly always contained a de-identified subject ID, COVID-19 status, age in years and sex. The prospective study material was composed of cDNA or gDNA derived from T cells, B-cell-depleted T cells, or PBMCs. The repertoires were made available in a free public database intended to serve as a resource for research on the immune response to SARS-CoV-2. Deeply sampled blood TCRbeta repertoires from subjects exposed to, actively infected with, or recovered from COVID-19 were included in the dataset. Points the paper makes about the study in general: The amount of clinical and demographic metadata varied by source and participant and was provided uncurated.

The germline V gene gives CDR1 as MDHEN and CDR2 as SYDVKM. V has 4 bases trimmed and J has 7 bases trimmed; junction bases matching no gene number 3. The CDR3 sequence holds 13 residues, the cysteine and phenylalanine included. The read is trimmed to its CDR3 DNA, 39 bases read in frame from base 1. To note about this clone: There is no known antigen for this receptor. Per-base qualities were not stored, and no clone one base away is much larger.

One collaborating source in Seattle enrolled patients while the patients were actively infected and followed the patients over time throughout the course of disease. The collaborating institutions used their own protocols to collect whole blood in K2EDTA tubes. For TCRbeta analysis, collaborator samples were shipped as frozen whole blood, as isolated PBMCs, or as DNA extracted from either sample type. The immunoSEQ Assay, a bias-controlled multiplex PCR, was used to amplify TCRbeta CDR3 regions from genomic DNA. Under the source paper's analysis protocol: Nucleated cell counts per sample were estimated from amplification of reference gene primers within the assay. To quantify the absolute abundance of each unique TCRbeta CDR3 rearrangement, sequence reads were collapsed and filtered. Productive Simpson clonality was computed per sample as the square root of Simpson's diversity index over productive rearrangements. TCRdb took over this immuneACCESS table, retaining in-frame rearrangements with V and J assigned. Such tables are incomplete; in checked studies, under half of the missing clones stem from an unresolved V gene, and the remainder is unexplained. That table supplies the V and J calls and clone size; D and trimming were determined from the DNA. The sample has a few hundred thousand clones on record, around nine tenths of them singletons. The top ten constitute over 8.5% of the sample.

Material: peripheral blood. This clonotype was sampled from a woman between 25 and 40 years old with COVID-19, enrolled during active disease. The sequence joins TRBV28 to TRBJ2-1, with TRBD2 identical over 8 junction bases. The CDR3 region reads CASSSGGPNEQFF. The base sequence is TGTGCCAGCAGTTCGGGGGGGCCAAATGAGCAGTTCTTC.